A selection of T cell receptor beta chains follows, all from one sample in a study of glioma-infiltrating T cells after dendritic cell vaccination. Only in-frame clones appear in the TCRdb table, and some are missing; sequencing was by immunoSEQ multiplex PCR. Here the sample spans about 73,000 clones, almost 85% being singletons. The sample consisted of blood, taken before dendritic cell vaccination. The receptors originated from a human donor with glioblastoma. Each CDR3 is given with its conserved first and last residue. The order of the fields is clone size, V gene, J gene, D gene, CDR3 protein, CDR3 DNA. D genes are given only for firm matches. Not every row has a clone size; where given, it reads once, few, many or a size class.

size: -
V: TRBV7-2
J: TRBJ1-2
D: -
CDR3: CASSFSRGNNYGYTF
DNA: TGTGCCAGCAGCTTCAGTCGGGGGAATAACTATGGCTACACCTTC

size: -
V: TRBV19
J: TRBJ1-4
D: TRBD1
CDR3: CASSYGQGVANEKLFF
DNA: TGTGCCAGTAGCTATGGACAGGGGGTCGCTAATGAAAAACTGTTTTTT

size: once
V: TRBV5-6
J: TRBJ2-1
D: TRBD2
CDR3: CASSSGLEFNEQFF
DNA: TGTGCCAGCAGCTCGGGACTAGAGTTCAATGAGCAGTTCTTC

size: once
V: TRBV11-2
J: TRBJ2-3
D: -
CDR3: CASSSTRRTDTQYF
DNA: TGTGCCAGCAGTTCTACTAGGCGCACAGATACGCAGTATTTT

size: -
V: TRBV9
J: TRBJ2-2
D: -
CDR3: CASSVGAGDNTGELFF
DNA: TGTGCCAGCAGCGTAGGGGCAGGGGACAACACCGGGGAGCTGTTTTTT

size: -
V: TRBV14
J: TRBJ1-4
D: -
CDR3: CASSQVGDWRPNEKLFF
DNA: TGTGCCAGCAGCCAAGTAGGAGACTGGCGTCCTAATGAAAAACTGTTTTTT

size: -
V: TRBV27
J: TRBJ2-2
D: TRBD2
CDR3: CASSPSMSGRTGELFF
DNA: TGTGCCAGCAGTCCCTCGATGAGCGGGAGGACCGGGGAGCTGTTTTTT

size: -
V: TRBV11-2
J: TRBJ1-2
D: -
CDR3: CASSLEVQAGRGGYTF
DNA: TGTGCCAGCAGCTTAGAGGTACAGGCCGGGCGGGGCGGCTACACCTTC

size: -
V: TRBV7-6
J: TRBJ2-1
D: TRBD2
CDR3: CASSPGTSGMYNEQFF
DNA: TGTGCCAGCAGTCCCGGGACTAGCGGGATGTACAATGAGCAGTTCTTC

size: -
V: TRBV5-4
J: TRBJ1-1
D: -
CDR3: CASSPSPGAVNTEAFF
DNA: TGTGCCAGCAGCCCGTCCCCTGGGGCGGTGAACACTGAAGCTTTCTTT